This entry features one T cell receptor (beta chain) sequence. Its antigen is currently unknown. The entry originates in a study of T cell responses to AZD1222 COVID-19 vaccine. Overall study findings and caveats: There were repertoire samples only from the period after the peak T cell response. Only five to seven AZD1222 recipients tested seropositive at baseline.

Sequencing was performed with immunoSEQ multiplex PCR; in TCRdb, only in-frame clones are kept and a portion is missing. In the table there are 110,000 or so clones, about 89% of which are singletons. This CDR3 contains 16 residues. The specimen was peripheral blood, collected 28 days after the second AZD1222 dose. The TCR was taken from an adult who received the AZD1222 COVID-19 vaccine. The chain joins TRBV21-1 to TRBJ2-1; the table's D call, TRBD2, was not checked against the DNA. TRBV21-1 is a pseudogene. The CDR3 is CASSKARTRLYNEQFF. The CDR3 nucleotides are TGTGCCAGCAGCAAAGCCCGGACTAGACTATATAATGAGCAGTTCTTC.